What follows describes a single T cell receptor beta chain. This sample is part of a study of cytomegalovirus exposure and HLA in healthy donors. Sequenced by immunoSEQ multiplex PCR; TCRdb stores in-frame clones only, minus some. The sample lists around 91,000 clones, approximately 93% seen once, with about 1% in the top ten. Sample: PBMCs. The TCR was taken from a woman under 40 in good health and CMV-seropositive.

In DNA, the CDR3 is TGTGCCAGCAGCCAAAACAATGAGCAGTTCTTC. It is translated as CASSQNNEQFF. The rearrangement joins TRBV6-5 to TRBJ2-1; D is unresolved. The length of the CDR3 is 11 residues. CDR1 and CDR2 from the germline V gene are MNHEY and SVGAGI. V was clipped by 6 bases and J by 5 bases, with 5 bases between them.